Described below is a single T cell receptor beta chain sequence and its context. What it binds is not known. These data are taken from a study of OX40 agonist ivuxolimab in advanced cancers. Blood got drawn at baseline, again on cycle 4 day 1, and then on cycle 7 day 1. Clones were sequenced by immunoSEQ multiplex PCR, and TCRdb holds only the in-frame ones, with some missing. The data show about 15,000 clones, over 75% seen once. V shed 6 bases and J shed 0 bases, with 15 bases lying between them. The CDR3 loop spans 15 amino acids. CDR1 is SEHNR, CDR2 FQNEAQ, per germline (reference sequence). General study points: In general, CD8+ T cells held more expanded clones than CD4+ did, on average. Patients with a partial response at 0.1-3.0 mg/kg had among the lowest clonal expansion.

Source: CD4+ or CD8+ T cells sorted from blood, taken in a trial of the OX40 agonist ivuxolimab. The rearrangement uses TRBV7-9 and TRBJ2-7, with D maybe TRBD1 (8 bases). The sequence derives from an adult with an advanced solid tumor such as melanoma, head and neck, liver or kidney cancer. In DNA, the CDR3 is TGTGCCAGCAGACGGGGGGACAGGAGCTCCTACGAGCAGTACTTC. It encodes CASRRGDRSSYEQYF.